This T cell receptor (beta chain) was captured in a study of T-cell reconstitution after alpha-beta-depleted transplantation in children. V dropped 2 bases and J dropped 5; count of bases not matched to a gene: 13. The CDR3 spans 18 residues. The V gene's germline CDR1 is SGHAT and CDR2 FQNNGV. A TCRbeta library incorporating unique molecular identifiers was prepared. TCRdb re-derived calls from the PCR reads in MiXCR, one entry per CDR3 protein. The sample lists roughly 500,000 distinct CDR3 sequences, approximately 32% seen once, with 2% to 3% in the top ten. The clonotype was recovered from a human donor who donated a stem cell graft to a child with aplastic anemia. This specimen was PBMCs from the stem cell graft donor, taken from the stem cell graft. The V gene is TRBV11-2, the J gene TRBJ2-1; 9 bases align to TRBD2. The CDR3 DNA reads TGTGCCAGCAGCTTAAGTGGGCTTATAGCGGGAGCCCACAATGAGCAGTTCTTC. It codes for CASSLSGLIAGAHNEQFF.